The present entry profiles one TCR beta chain with its context. No antigen is known for it. Here immunoSEQ multiplex PCR was the method, and the copy in TCRdb shows in-frame clones only, minus some. This table holds 170,000 or so clones, around 90% found once. The sample comes from a study of T cell responses to AZD1222 COVID-19 vaccine. J was trimmed by 2 bases and V by 1 base; bases with no gene match: 1. The CDR3 extends over 15 amino acids. Looked up from germline, CDR1 is SEHNR and CDR2 is FQNEAQ (reference sequence). Regarding the study as a whole: Among the donors, most were white British and more were female, and clonal diversity was possibly underestimated. Baseline serostatus was positive in only a handful of AZD1222 recipients.

The receptor's source is an adult in good health. The V gene is TRBV7-9, the J gene TRBJ2-5, with TRBD2 identical over 10 bases. The sequenced sample was peripheral blood, obtained on day 0 of AZD1222 vaccination. The chain's CDR3 is CASSLGTSGQETQYF. CDR3 bases: TGTGCCAGCAGCTTAGGGACTAGCGGACAAGAGACCCAGTACTTC.